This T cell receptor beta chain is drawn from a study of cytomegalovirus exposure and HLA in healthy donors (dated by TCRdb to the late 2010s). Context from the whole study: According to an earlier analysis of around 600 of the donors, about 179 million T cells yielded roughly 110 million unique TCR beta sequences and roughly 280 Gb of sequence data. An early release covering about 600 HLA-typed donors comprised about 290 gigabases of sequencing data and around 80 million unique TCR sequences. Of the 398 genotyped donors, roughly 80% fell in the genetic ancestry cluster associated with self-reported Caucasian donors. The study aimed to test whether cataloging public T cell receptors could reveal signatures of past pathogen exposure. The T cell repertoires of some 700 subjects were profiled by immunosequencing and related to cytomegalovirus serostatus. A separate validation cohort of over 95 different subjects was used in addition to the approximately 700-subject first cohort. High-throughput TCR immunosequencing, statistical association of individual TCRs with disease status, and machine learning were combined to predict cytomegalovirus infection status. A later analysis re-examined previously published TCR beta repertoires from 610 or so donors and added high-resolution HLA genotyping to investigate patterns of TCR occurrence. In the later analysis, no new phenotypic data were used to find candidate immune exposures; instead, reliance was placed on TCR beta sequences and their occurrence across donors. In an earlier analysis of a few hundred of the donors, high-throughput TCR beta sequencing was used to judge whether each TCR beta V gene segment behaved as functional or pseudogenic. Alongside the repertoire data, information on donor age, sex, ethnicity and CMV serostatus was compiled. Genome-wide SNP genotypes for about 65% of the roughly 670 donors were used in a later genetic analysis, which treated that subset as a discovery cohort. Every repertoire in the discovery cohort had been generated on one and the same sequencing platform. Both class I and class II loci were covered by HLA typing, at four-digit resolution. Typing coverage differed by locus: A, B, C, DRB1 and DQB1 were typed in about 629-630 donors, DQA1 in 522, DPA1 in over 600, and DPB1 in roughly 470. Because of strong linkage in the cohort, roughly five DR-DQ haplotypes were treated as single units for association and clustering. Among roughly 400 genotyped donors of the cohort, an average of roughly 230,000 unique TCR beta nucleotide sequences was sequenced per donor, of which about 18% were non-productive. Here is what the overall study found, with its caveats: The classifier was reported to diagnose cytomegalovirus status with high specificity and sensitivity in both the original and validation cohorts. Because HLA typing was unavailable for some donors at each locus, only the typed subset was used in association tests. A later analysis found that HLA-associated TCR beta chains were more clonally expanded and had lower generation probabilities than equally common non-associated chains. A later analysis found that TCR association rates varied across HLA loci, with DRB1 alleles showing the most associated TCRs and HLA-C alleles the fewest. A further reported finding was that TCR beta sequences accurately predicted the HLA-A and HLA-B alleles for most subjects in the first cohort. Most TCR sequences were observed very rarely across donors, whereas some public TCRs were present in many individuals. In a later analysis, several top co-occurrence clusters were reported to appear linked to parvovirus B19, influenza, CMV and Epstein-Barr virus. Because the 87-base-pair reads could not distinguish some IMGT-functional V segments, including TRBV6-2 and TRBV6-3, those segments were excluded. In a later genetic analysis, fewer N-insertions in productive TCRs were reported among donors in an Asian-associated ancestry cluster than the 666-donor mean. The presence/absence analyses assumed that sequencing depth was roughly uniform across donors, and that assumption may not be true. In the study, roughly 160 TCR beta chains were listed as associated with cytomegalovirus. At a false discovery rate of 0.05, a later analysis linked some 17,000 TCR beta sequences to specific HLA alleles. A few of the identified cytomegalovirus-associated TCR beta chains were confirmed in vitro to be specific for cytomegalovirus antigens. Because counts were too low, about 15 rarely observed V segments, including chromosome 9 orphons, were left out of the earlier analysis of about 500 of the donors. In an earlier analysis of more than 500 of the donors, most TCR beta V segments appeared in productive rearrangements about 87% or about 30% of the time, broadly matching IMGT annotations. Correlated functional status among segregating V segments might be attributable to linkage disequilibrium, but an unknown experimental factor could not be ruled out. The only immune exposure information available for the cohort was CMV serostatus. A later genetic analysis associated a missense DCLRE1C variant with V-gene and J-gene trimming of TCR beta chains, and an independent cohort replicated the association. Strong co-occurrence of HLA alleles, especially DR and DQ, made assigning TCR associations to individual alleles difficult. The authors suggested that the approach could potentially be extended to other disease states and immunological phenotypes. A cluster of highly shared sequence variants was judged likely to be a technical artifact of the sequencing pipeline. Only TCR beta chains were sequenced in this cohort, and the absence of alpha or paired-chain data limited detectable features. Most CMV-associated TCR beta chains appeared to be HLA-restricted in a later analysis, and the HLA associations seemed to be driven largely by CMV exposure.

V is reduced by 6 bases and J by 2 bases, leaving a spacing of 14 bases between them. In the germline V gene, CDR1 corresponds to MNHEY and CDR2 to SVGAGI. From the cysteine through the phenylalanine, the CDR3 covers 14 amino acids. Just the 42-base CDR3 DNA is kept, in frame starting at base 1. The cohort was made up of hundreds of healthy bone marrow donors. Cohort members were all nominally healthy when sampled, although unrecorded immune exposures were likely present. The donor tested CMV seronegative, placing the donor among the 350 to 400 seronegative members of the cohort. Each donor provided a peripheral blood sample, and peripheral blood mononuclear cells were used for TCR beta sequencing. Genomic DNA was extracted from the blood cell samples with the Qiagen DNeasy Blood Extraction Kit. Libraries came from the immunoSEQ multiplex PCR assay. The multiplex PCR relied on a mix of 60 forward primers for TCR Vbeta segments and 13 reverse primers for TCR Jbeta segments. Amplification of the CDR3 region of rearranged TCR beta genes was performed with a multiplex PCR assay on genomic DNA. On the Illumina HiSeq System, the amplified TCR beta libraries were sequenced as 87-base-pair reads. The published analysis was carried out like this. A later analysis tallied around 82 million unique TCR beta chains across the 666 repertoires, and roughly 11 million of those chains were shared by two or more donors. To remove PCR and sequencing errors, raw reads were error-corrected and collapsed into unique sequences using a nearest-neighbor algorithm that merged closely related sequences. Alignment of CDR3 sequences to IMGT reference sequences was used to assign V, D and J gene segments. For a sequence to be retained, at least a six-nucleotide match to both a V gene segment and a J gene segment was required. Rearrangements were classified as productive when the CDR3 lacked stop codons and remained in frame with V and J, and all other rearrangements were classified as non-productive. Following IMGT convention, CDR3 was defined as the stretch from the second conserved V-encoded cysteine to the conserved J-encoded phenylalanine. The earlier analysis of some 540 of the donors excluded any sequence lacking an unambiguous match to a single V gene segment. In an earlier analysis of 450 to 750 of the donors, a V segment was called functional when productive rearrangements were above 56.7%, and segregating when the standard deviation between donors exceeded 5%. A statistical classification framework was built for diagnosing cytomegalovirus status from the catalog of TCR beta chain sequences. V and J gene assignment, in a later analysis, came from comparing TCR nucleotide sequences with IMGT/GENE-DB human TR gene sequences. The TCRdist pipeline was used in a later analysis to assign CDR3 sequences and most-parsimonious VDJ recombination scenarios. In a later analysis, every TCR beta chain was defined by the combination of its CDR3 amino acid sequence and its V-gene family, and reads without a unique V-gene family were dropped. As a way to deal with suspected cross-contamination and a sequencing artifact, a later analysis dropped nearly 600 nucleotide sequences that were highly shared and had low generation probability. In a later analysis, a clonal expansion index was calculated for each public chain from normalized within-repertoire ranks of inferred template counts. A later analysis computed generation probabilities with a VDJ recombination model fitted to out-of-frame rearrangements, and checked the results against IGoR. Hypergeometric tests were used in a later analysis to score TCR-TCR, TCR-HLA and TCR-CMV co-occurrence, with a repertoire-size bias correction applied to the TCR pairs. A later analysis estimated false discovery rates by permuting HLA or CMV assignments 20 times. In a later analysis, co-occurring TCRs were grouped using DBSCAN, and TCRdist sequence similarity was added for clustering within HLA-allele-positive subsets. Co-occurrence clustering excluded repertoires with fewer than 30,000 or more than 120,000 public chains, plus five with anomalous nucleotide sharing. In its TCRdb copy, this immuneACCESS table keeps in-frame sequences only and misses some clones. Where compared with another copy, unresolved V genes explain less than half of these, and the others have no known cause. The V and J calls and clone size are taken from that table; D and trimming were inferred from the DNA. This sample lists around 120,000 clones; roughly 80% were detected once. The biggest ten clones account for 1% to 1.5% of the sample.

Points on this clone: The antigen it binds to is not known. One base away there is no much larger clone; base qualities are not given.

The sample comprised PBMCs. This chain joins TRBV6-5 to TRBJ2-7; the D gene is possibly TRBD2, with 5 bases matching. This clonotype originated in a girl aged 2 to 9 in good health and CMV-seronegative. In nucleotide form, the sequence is TGTGCCAGCAGGGAAGCCCGAGGGCCCTACGAGCAGTACTTC. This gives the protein CASREARGPYEQYF.